This entry lists 28 T cell receptor beta chains sequenced from one sample in a study of graft-versus-host responses after intestinal transplantation (dated by TCRdb to the early 2020s). To isolate intraepithelial and lamina propria lymphocytes from graft specimens, dithiothreitol, EDTA incubations and collagenase D digestion were used. Libraries were built with the immunoSEQ multiplex PCR assay. Sourced from immuneACCESS, this table was stored by TCRdb with only in-frame sequences that have V and J called. A share of the clones is absent; for the studies checked, an unresolved V gene accounts for under half, and the remainder has no known explanation. A total of 7,500 to 10,000 clones appear in this sample, about 88% of them only once. The ten most abundant clones make up 4% to 6.5% of the sample. Sequenced material: ileum tissue, taken around 24 months after intestinal transplantation. The source of these receptors is a human patient who received an intestinal transplant, so some T cells may come from the graft donor.

The sample holds a few counts of this clone. V and J are TRBV10-1 and TRBJ1-2; no clear D gene. In germline, CDR1 is WNHNN, CDR2 SYGVQD (reference sequence). This CDR3 has 13 residues. Trimming shortened V by 0 bases and J by 8 bases, and 10 bases separated the two germline ends. CDR3 sequence reads: CASSESWGSGYTF. In DNA, the CDR3 is TGCGCCAGCAGTGAGTCGTGGGGTAGCGGCTACACCTTC.

The V call is TRBV29-1, the J call TRBJ1-3; D not certain. Germline CDR1 SQVTM, CDR2 ANQGSEA. V lost 2 bases to trimming and J lost 6 bases, with 8 bases between them. This CDR3 spans 12 amino acids. The CDR3 spells CSVEREANTIYF. CDR3 sequence (DNA): TGCAGCGTTGAACGAGAGGCAAACACCATATATTTT.

V gene TRBV19 combines with J gene TRBJ1-2, with 10 positions matching TRBD1. The germline gives CDR1 LNHDA, CDR2 SQIVND (reference sequence). The J segment lost 4 bases and the V segment lost 9 bases, leaving 11 bases of the junction unmatched. This CDR3 has 15 amino acids. The CDR3 bases are TGTGCCAGCCGACAGGGGGCCCGTCTCAGCTATGGCTACACCTTC. It yields the protein CASRQGARLSYGYTF.

V gene TRBV28 combines with J gene TRBJ2-1, with D possibly matching TRBD2 (6 bases). Trimming stripped 5 bases from V and 7 bases from J, with 18 bases between. Germline lookup yields CDR1 MDHEN and CDR2 SYDVKM. The CDR3 is 15 residues long. The CDR3 loop reads CASSPSRLVANEQFF. CDR3 in DNA: TGTGCCAGCAGTCCCTCTAGACTAGTGGCGAATGAGCAGTTCTTC.

The rearrangement joins TRBV9 to TRBJ1-2; 8 bases line up with TRBD1. Per germline, CDR1 SGDLS and CDR2 YYNGEE. With V trimmed by 1 base and J by 6 bases, 5 bases remained unmatched. CDR3 length: 14 residues. The CDR3 bases are TGTGCCAGCAGCGTACGTACAGGGGGTGATGGCTACACCTTC. Its protein product is CASSVRTGGDGYTF.

Only one count was recorded for this clone. V gene TRBV5-1 combines with J gene TRBJ1-1; D ambiguous. The CDR3 totals 17 residues. CDR1 and CDR2 from the germline V gene are SGHRS and YFSETQ. V lost 3 bases and J 7 bases, leaving 25 bases between the germline ends. This chain's CDR3 is CASSYNQGKGGYGEAFF. The CDR3 DNA follows: TGCGCCAGCAGCTATAACCAAGGGAAGGGAGGTTACGGTGAAGCTTTCTTT.

This chain joins TRBV5-8 and TRBJ2-7; perhaps TRBD1 as D (6 bases). There are 13 residues in the CDR3. Trimming left V 5 bases short and J 3 bases short, with 12 bases between. CDR1 is SGHTS and CDR2 is YDEGEE in the germline V gene. The CDR3 loop reads CASRPRGNYEQYF. In DNA form, the CDR3 reads TGTGCCAGCAGACCGAGGGGGAACTACGAGCAGTACTTC.

J is TRBJ1-2 and V is TRBV19, with D possibly being TRBD1 (6 bases). This CDR3 has 13 amino acids. CDR1 is LNHDA and CDR2 is SQIVND in the germline V gene (reference sequence). Between the trimmed V and J ends, which lost 6 bases and 4 bases, there was a span of 12 bases. The CDR3 coding sequence is TGTGCCAGTAGGGGCCTGACAGGCTATGGCTACACCTTC. This gives the protein CASRGLTGYGYTF.

The chain carries TRBV12-1 and TRBJ2-7; the D segment call TRBD2 is taken from the table without a DNA check. TRBV12-1 is a listed pseudogene. The CDR3 loop spans 20 amino acids. Here the CDR3 reads CASSFARGGTVGVQTYEQYF. DNA for the CDR3: TGTGCCAGCAGCTTTGCGCGGGGGGGGACGGTCGGTGTACAGACCTACGAGCAGTACTTC.

The chain combines TRBV27 with TRBJ2-7; no clear D gene. Trimming pared 5 bases from V and 4 bases from J, leaving 15 bases between. The V gene's germline CDR1 is MNHEY and CDR2 SMNVEV (reference sequence). The CDR3 contains 14 residues. In DNA form, the CDR3 reads TGTGCCAGCAGTCCAGACACAGTCCTTTACGAGCAGTACTTC. This gives the protein CASSPDTVLYEQYF.

The chain carries TRBV27 and TRBJ1-4, with D maybe TRBD1 (5 bases). The germline V gene has CDR1 MNHEY and CDR2 SMNVEV (reference sequence). The CDR3 has 15 amino acids. Deletions cut 0 bases from V and 5 bases from J, with 10 bases between. The CDR3 DNA sequence: TGTGCCAGCAGTTTATCCTTTGGGGGGAATGAAAAACTGTTTTTT. Translation: CASSLSFGGNEKLFF.

The rearrangement uses TRBV11-1 and TRBJ2-7; no clear D gene. The CDR3 has 11 amino acids. V was cut by 2 bases and J by 7 bases, with 6 bases left in between. Germline loops: CDR1 SGHAT, CDR2 FQDESV (reference sequence). The CDR3 DNA reads as TGTGCCAGCAGCTTATATAGAGAGCAGTACTTC. This gives the protein CASSLYREQYF.

J is TRBJ1-6 and V is TRBV5-1; possibly TRBD1 for D (6 bases). The length of the CDR3 is 16 residues. Trimming left V 0 bases short and J 7 bases short, with 14 bases between. The germline gives CDR1 SGHRS, CDR2 YFSETQ. CDR3 in amino acids: CASSLEGQGRNSPLHF. DNA of the CDR3: TGCGCCAGCAGCTTGGAGGGTCAGGGGAGGAATTCACCCCTCCACTTT.

This clone appeared a single time. The chain has TRBV18 and TRBJ2-5; tentatively, D is TRBD1 or TRBD2 (5 bases each). CDR3 size: 15 residues. CDR1 KGHSH and CDR2 LQKENI come from the germline V gene. The ends were cut back, 3 bases at V and 7 bases at J, with 18 bases in the middle. CDR3 bases: TGTGCCAGCTCACCCTCCGATGGGGGTTCGGGGACCCAGTACTTC. This encodes CASSPSDGGSGTQYF.

The chain uses TRBV5-1 and TRBJ2-5, with TRBD2 identical over 15 bases. The CDR3 spans 17 residues. Germline assignment: CDR1 SGHRS and CDR2 YFSETQ. V lost 4 bases to trimming and J lost 0 bases; unmatched junction nucleotides: 4. The CDR3 spells CASSPGTSGGYQETQYF. CDR3 DNA: TGCGCCAGCAGCCCCGGGACTAGCGGGGGGTACCAAGAGACCCAGTACTTC.

This clone was counted only a few times. This chain joins TRBV4-1 and TRBJ2-1; D remains ambiguous. This CDR3 is 15 amino acids long. Germline loops: CDR1 MGHRA, CDR2 YSYEKL. V lost 0 bases, J lost 4 bases, and 10 bases lay in between. The CDR3 coding sequence is TGCGCCAGCAGCCAAGACGGCGCGAGTTACAATGAGCAGTTCTTC. This encodes CASSQDGASYNEQFF.

This CDR3 reads CASSLPGPNEKLFF. DNA for the CDR3: TGTGCCAGCAGCTTGCCGGGACCTAATGAAAAACTGTTTTTT. The rearrangement joins TRBV5-4 to TRBJ1-4, with D possibly TRBD1 on 5 matching bases. CDR1 and CDR2 from the germline V gene are SGHNT and YYREEE (reference sequence). Deletions cut 1 base from V and 3 bases from J, with 7 bases between. This CDR3 is built from 14 residues.

The chain recombines TRBV14 with TRBJ1-2; the D is unclear. Germline V gene data show CDR1 as SGHDN and CDR2 as FVKESK. CDR3 length: 15 residues. The germline V and J ends were trimmed by 6 bases and 5 bases, with 19 bases remaining between them. CDR3 in amino acids: CASSPTFPAPYGYTF. The CDR3 coding sequence is TGTGCCAGCAGTCCGACGTTTCCCGCACCATATGGCTACACCTTC.

The rearrangement uses TRBV4-1 and TRBJ1-1; D uncertain. Germline V CDR1 and CDR2: MGHRA, YSYEKL. Trimming took off 4 bases at V and 3 bases at J, with 12 bases between the two ends. This CDR3 is built from 14 residues. This chain's CDR3 is CASSRVVGYTEAFF. CDR3 nucleotide sequence: TGCGCCAGCAGCCGGGTGGTCGGGTACACTGAAGCTTTCTTT.

The rearrangement uses TRBV10-3 and TRBJ1-6; 7 bases match TRBD1. The CDR3 loop spans 15 amino acids. V lost 5 bases to trimming and J lost 5 bases; unmatched junction nucleotides: 6. The V gene's germline CDR1 is ENHRY and CDR2 SYGVKD. The CDR3: CAISWGGQNNSPLHF. CDR3 DNA sequence: TGTGCCATCAGTTGGGGGGGACAGAATAATTCACCCCTCCACTTT.

The chain uses TRBV11-2 and TRBJ1-1; no firm D call. CDR1 is SGHAT, CDR2 FQNNGV, per germline. Trimming took 2 bases from V and 11 from J, leaving 12 bases between them. CDR3 length equals 12 residues. DNA of the CDR3: TGTGCCAGCAGCTTATTAGTGGGAATTGCTTTCTTT. Amino acids: CASSLLVGIAFF.

The rearrangement joins TRBV20-1 to TRBJ2-3; D is ambiguous. From germline, CDR1 is DFQATT and CDR2 SNEGSKA (reference sequence). With 2 bases removed from V and 4 bases from J, the gap between germline ends came to 4 bases. CDR3 length: 11 residues. The CDR3 here is CSARWADTQYF. CDR3 nucleotide sequence: TGCAGTGCTAGATGGGCAGATACGCAGTATTTT.

V gene TRBV9 combines with J gene TRBJ1-6; unclear D gene. The CDR3 loop spans 12 amino acids. Per the germline V gene, CDR1 is SGDLS and CDR2 is YYNGEE. The germline V and J ends were trimmed by 3 bases and 6 bases, with 4 bases remaining between them. In nucleotides, the CDR3 is TGTGCCAGCAGCGAACCTAATTCACCCCTCCACTTT. Its translation is CASSEPNSPLHF. Filled out from reference TRBV9 and TRBJ1-6, the complete variable domain reads DSGVTQTPKHLITATGQRVTLRCSPRSGDLSVYWYQQSLDQGLQFLIQYYNGEERAKGNILERFSAQQFPDLHSELNLSSLELGDSALYFCASSEPNSPLHFGNGTRLTVT.

The sample holds one count of this clone. CDR3 in DNA: TGCGCCAGCAGCCTTACAGGGGGGGAGGTCACTGAAGCTTTCTTT. It encodes CASSLTGGEVTEAFF. The chain recombines TRBV4-1 with TRBJ1-1; TRBD1 matches 8 bases. The germline V gene encodes CDR1 MGHRA and CDR2 YSYEKL. J lost 4 bases, V lost 4 bases, and 8 bases had no gene match. CDR3 length equals 15 residues.

This chain links TRBV10-2 with TRBJ2-1, with D perhaps TRBD2 (5 bases). The germline V gene encodes CDR1 WSHSY and CDR2 SAAADI. The V and J ends lost 7 bases and 8 bases respectively, with 12 bases between them. The CDR3 covers 12 residues. The CDR3 sequence is CASTSDGDEQFF. CDR3 coding DNA: TGCGCCAGCACCTCGGACGGGGATGAGCAGTTCTTC.

This sequence joins TRBV13 and TRBJ1-1, with D unresolved. V was pared by 6 bases and J by 4 bases, with 18 bases between. Germline V gene lookup returns CDR1 PRHDT and CDR2 FYEKMQ (reference sequence). The CDR3 totals 15 residues. CDR3 amino acids: CASRLSLQPSTEAFF. In nucleotides, the CDR3 is TGTGCCAGCAGACTATCTCTACAGCCGAGCACTGAAGCTTTCTTT. The full variable domain, with the rest looked up from reference TRBV13 and TRBJ1-1, is AAGVIQSPRHLIKEKRETATLKCYPIPRHDTVYWYQQGPGQDPQFLISFYEKMQSDKGSIPDRFSAQQFSDYHSELNMSSLELGDSALYFCASRLSLQPSTEAFFGQGTRLTVV.

This clone occurred once. V gene TRBV5-6 combines with J gene TRBJ2-5; D is perhaps TRBD1 (6 bases). The germline V and J ends were trimmed by 1 base and 4 bases, with 11 bases remaining between them. CDR3 size: 14 residues. The germline V gene has CDR1 SGHDT and CDR2 YYEEEE. CDR3 DNA sequence: TGTGCCAGCAGCTTGCTGGGGGCCGGAGAGACCCAGTACTTC. The encoded protein is CASSLLGAGETQYF.

DNA of the CDR3: TGTGCCAGCAGCTTGGGAGGGGGTCGGCGTAATGAGCAGTTCTTC. Residues: CASSLGGGRRNEQFF. The chain is built from TRBV5-4 and TRBJ2-1; tentatively, D is TRBD1 (6 bases). The germline V gene encodes CDR1 SGHNT and CDR2 YYREEE (reference sequence). The CDR3 extends over 15 amino acids. Deletions cut 0 bases from V and 7 bases from J, with 14 bases between.